Here is one T cell receptor (beta chain) with its context. Sorted CD4+ subsets: naive, central memory, regulatory, stem cell-like memory (CD45RO/CCR7/CD25/CD127/CD95/CD27 panel). The data originate from a study of beta chain features in type 1 diabetes. The entirety of the isolated RNA underwent reverse transcription, so expressed TCRB transcripts were sequenced. Some clones are missing from TCRdb's copy, which holds only in-frame ones; the method was immunoSEQ multiplex PCR. The sample has 150,000 or so clones, around a tenth seen once. The TCR originated in a man aged 18 to 30 in good health. The sequenced material came from central memory CD4+ T cells from blood.

This CDR3 reads CASSFLAGTGMGYTF. The DNA for the CDR3 is TGTGCCAGCAGCTTCCTGGCCGGGACAGGGATGGGCTACACCTTC. The chain joins TRBV11-2 to TRBJ1-2; 9 bases are shared with TRBD1. The CDR3 has 15 amino acids. The germline gives CDR1 SGHAT, CDR2 FQNNGV. J was trimmed by 8 bases and V by 3 bases; bases with no gene match: 10.